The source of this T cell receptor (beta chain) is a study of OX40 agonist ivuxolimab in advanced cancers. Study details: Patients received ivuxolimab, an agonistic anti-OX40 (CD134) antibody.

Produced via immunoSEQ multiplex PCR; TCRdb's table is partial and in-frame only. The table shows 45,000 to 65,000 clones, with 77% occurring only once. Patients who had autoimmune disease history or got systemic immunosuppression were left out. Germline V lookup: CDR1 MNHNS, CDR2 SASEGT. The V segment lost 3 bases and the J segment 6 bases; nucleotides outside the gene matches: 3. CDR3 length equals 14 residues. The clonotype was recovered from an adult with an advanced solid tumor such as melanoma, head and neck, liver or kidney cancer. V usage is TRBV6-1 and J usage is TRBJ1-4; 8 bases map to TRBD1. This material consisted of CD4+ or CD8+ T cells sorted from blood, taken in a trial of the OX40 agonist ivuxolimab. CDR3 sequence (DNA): TGTGCCAGCAGTGAGAACAGGGGGGATGAAAAACTGTTTTTT. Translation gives CASSENRGDEKLFF.